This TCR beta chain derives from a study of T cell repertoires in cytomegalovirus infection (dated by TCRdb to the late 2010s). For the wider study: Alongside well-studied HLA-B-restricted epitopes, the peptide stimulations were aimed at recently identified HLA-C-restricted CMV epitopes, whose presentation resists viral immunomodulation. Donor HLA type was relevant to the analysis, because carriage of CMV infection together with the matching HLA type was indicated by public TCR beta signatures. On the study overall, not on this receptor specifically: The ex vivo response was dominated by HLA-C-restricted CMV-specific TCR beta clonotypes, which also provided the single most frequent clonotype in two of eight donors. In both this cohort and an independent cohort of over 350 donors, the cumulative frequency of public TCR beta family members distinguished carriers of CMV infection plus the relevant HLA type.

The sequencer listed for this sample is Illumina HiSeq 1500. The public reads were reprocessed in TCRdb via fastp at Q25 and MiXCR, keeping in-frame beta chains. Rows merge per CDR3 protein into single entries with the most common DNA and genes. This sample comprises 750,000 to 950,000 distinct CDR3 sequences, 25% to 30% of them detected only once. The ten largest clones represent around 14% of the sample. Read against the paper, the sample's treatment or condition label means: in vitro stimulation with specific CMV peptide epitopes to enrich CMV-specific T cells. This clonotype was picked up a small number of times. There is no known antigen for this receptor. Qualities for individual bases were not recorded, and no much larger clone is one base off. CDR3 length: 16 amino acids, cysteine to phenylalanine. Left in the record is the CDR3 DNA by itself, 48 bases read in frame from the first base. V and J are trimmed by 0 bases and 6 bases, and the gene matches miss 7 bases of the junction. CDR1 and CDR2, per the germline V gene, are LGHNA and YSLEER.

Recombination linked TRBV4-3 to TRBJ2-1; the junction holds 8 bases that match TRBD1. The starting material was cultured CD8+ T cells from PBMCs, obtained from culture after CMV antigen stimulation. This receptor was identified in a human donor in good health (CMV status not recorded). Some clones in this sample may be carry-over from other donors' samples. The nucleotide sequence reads TGCGCCAGCAGCCAAGATTTTGGCAGGGGGCTCAATGAGCAGTTCTTC. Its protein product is CASSQDFGRGLNEQFF.